Each of the 24 T cell receptor beta chains below was sequenced from the same sample in a study of blood T cell repertoires in COVID-19. This table comes from immunoSEQ multiplex PCR, and its TCRdb copy is limited to in-frame clones, with some not included. The sample records about 330,000 clones, approximately 86% being singletons. The material sequenced was peripheral blood. These receptors all come from a man between 25 and 39 years old with COVID-19, enrolled during active disease.

The V call is TRBV28, the J call TRBJ2-1; 8 bases fit TRBD1. Germline V gene data show CDR1 as MDHEN and CDR2 as SYDVKM. This CDR3 region has 16 residues. V shed 7 bases, J shed 7 bases, and the junction held 15 bases outside the gene matches. DNA for the CDR3: TGTGCCAGCATCGGACAGGGCGCCGGGGATATGAATGAGCAGTTCTTC. Protein product: CASIGQGAGDMNEQFF.

Regarding this clone: Different DNA sequences within this sample yield the same CDR3. The chain links TRBV18 to TRBJ2-7; possibly TRBD1 for D (6 bases). The CDR3 loop spans 13 amino acids. Trimming left V 6 bases short and J 3 bases short, with 12 bases between. Germline assignment: CDR1 KGHSH and CDR2 LQKENI. The DNA for the CDR3 is TGTGCCAGCTCGCCCGGACAGATCTACGAGCAGTACTTC. Protein sequence: CASSPGQIYEQYF.

The chain employs TRBV27 and TRBJ1-2; possible D gene TRBD1, 5 bases. CDR1 is MNHEY, CDR2 SMNVEV, per germline (reference sequence). Trimming left V 2 bases short and J 4 bases short, with 11 bases between. The CDR3 sequence is 14 residues long. CDR3 amino acids: CASSLRGSLYGYTF. The CDR3 DNA follows: TGTGCCAGCAGTTTACGGGGGAGCCTCTATGGCTACACCTTC.

The J gene is TRBJ1-5, the V gene TRBV2, with D uncertain. Trimming cost V 6 bases and J 4 bases, with 10 bases left between them. The CDR3 length is 13 residues. Germline V lookup: CDR1 SNHLY, CDR2 FYNNEI. CDR3 nucleotide sequence: TGTGCCAGCAGCCTAGTGGAGAATCAGCCCCAGCATTTT. Protein product: CASSLVENQPQHF.

The chain uses TRBV11-3 and TRBJ2-2, with D perhaps matching TRBD1 (6 bases). V lost 0 bases to trimming and J lost 1 base, with 21 bases between them. Per germline, CDR1 SGHNT and CDR2 YENEEA. CDR3 length equals 20 residues. CDR3 loop: CASSLDPILSPGQNTGELFF. The CDR3 DNA sequence: TGTGCCAGCAGCTTAGACCCAATTCTTTCTCCGGGACAGAACACCGGGGAGCTGTTTTTT.

The chain employs TRBV7-2 and TRBJ2-1, with 9 bases matching TRBD1. Unmatched junction bases numbered 6, after V lost 5 bases and J lost 4 bases. The CDR3 loop spans 15 amino acids. In germline, CDR1 is SGHTA, CDR2 FQGNSA. CDR3 protein: CASSEPDRGYNEQFF. CDR3 nucleotides: TGTGCCAGCAGCGAACCGGACAGGGGATACAATGAGCAGTTCTTC.

This clone was seen once. This sequence joins TRBV28 and TRBJ2-7; 9 bases line up with TRBD1. J was trimmed by 3 bases and V by 7 bases; bases with no gene match: 4. The CDR3 sequence is 13 residues long. Germline V gene lookup returns CDR1 MDHEN and CDR2 SYDVKM. CDR3 nucleotides: TGTGCCAGCATGAGGGACAGGGACTACGAGCAGTACTTC. It is translated as CASMRDRDYEQYF. The full variable domain, completed using reference TRBV28 and TRBJ2-7, is DVKVTQSSRYLVKRTGEKVFLECVQDMDHENMFWYRQDPGLGLRLIYFSYDVKMKEKGDIPEGYSVSREKKERFSLILESASTNQTSMYLCASMRDRDYEQYFGPGTRLTVT.

V usage is TRBV9 and J usage is TRBJ2-5; D remains ambiguous. The CDR3 runs 13 residues. Looked up from germline, CDR1 is SGDLS and CDR2 is YYNGEE. V was shortened by 4 bases and J by 0 bases, with 7 bases between the two germline ends. The DNA for the CDR3 is TGTGCCAGCAGCCTCTCCCACCAAGAGACCCAGTACTTC. It translates to CASSLSHQETQYF.

The J gene is TRBJ2-3, the V gene TRBV4-3; 7 bases align to TRBD2. V dropped 0 bases and J dropped 7; count of bases not matched to a gene: 10. Germline CDR1 reads LGHNA; CDR2 reads YSLEER. CDR3 length: 16 residues. DNA for the CDR3: TGCGCCAGCAGCCAAGATGTGTTGGGAGGGCCGTATACGCAGTATTTT. Translating it yields CASSQDVLGGPYTQYF.

The chain uses TRBV4-3 and TRBJ2-1; 8 bases map to TRBD2. The V segment lost 0 bases and the J segment 13 bases; nucleotides outside the gene matches: 5. CDR1 LGHNA and CDR2 YSLEER come from the germline V gene. CDR3 length: 13 amino acids. The CDR3 loop reads CASSQDPSGSQFF. CDR3 nucleotides: TGCGCCAGCAGCCAAGATCCCAGCGGGAGTCAGTTCTTC.

In its sample, this clone was seen once. The chain is built from TRBV18 and TRBJ2-3, with D hard to call. CDR1 and CDR2 (germline): KGHSH, LQKENI. Trimming cost V 3 bases and J 6 bases, with 7 bases left between them. The CDR3 spans 12 residues. CDR3 in DNA: TGTGCCAGCTCACCGTCGTTGGATACGCAGTATTTT. Translation gives CASSPSLDTQYF.

This chain connects TRBV9 to TRBJ2-1; D is perhaps TRBD2 (6 bases). The CDR3 sequence is 12 residues long. V was clipped by 3 bases and J by 6 bases, with 7 bases between them. The germline CDR1 and CDR2 sequences are SGDLS and YYNGEE. CDR3 coding DNA: TGTGCCAGCAGCGCGGGACTCAATGAGCAGTTCTTC. This translates into CASSAGLNEQFF.

The rearrangement links TRBV5-4 to TRBJ2-7, with 11 bases fitting TRBD1. With V trimmed by 3 bases and J by 3 bases, 11 bases remained unmatched. The CDR3 has 17 residues. Germline values: CDR1 SGHNT, CDR2 YYREEE (reference sequence). The CDR3 nucleotides are TGTGCCAGCAGCTCATGGACAGGGGGCGTCATAGGCTACGAGCAGTACTTC. Translated, it gives CASSSWTGGVIGYEQYF.

This chain connects TRBV23-1 to TRBJ1-3; 9 bases agree with TRBD1. TRBV23-1 is designated an ORF whose function remains uncertain. Trimming cost V 2 bases and J 6 bases; bases outside gene matches: 8. CDR3 size: 16 residues. As DNA, the CDR3 is TGCGCCAGCAGTCAACCGGGACAGGGAGAAGAAAACACCATATATTTT. Its protein is CASSQPGQGEENTIYF.

The chain employs TRBV11-2 and TRBJ1-1; D remains ambiguous. V lost 0 bases and J 8 bases, leaving 13 bases between the germline ends. This CDR3 contains 14 residues. The germline CDR1 and CDR2 sequences are SGHAT and FQNNGV. The CDR3 sequence: CASSLDYFQYEAFF. CDR3 DNA: TGTGCCAGCAGCTTAGATTATTTTCAGTACGAAGCTTTCTTT.

The genes are TRBV30 and TRBJ1-2; D gene unclear. Trimming shortened V by 3 bases and J by 5 bases, and 13 bases separated the two germline ends. The CDR3 has 13 amino acids. Germline V CDR1 and CDR2: GTSNPN, SVGIG (reference sequence). The CDR3 loop reads CAWRSEGGYGYTF. The CDR3 region has the DNA TGTGCCTGGAGGTCAGAGGGAGGATATGGCTACACCTTC.

The chain is built from TRBV29-1 and TRBJ1-5; 8 bases map to TRBD1. The CDR3 is 14 residues long. Germline V CDR1 and CDR2: SQVTM, ANQGSEA. Losses at the gene ends were 4 bases for V and 0 bases for J; bases not matched to a gene: 2. The CDR3 DNA reads as TGCAGCGTTGCGGGACAGGATAGCAATCAGCCCCAGCATTTT. Translation gives CSVAGQDSNQPQHF. The full variable domain, rest sourced from reference TRBV29-1 and TRBJ1-5, is SAVISQKPSRDICQRGTSLTIQCQVDSQVTMMFWYRQQPGQSLTLIATANQGSEATYESGFVIDKFPISRPNLTFSTLTVSNMSPEDSSIYLCSVAGQDSNQPQHFGDGTRLSIL.

The genes are TRBV18 and TRBJ1-3; D may be TRBD1 (6 bases). V was trimmed by 5 bases and J by 0 bases, leaving 11 bases between them. CDR1 KGHSH and CDR2 LQKENI come from the germline V gene. This CDR3 has 15 amino acids. CDR3 protein: CASSVTGLSGNTIYF. The CDR3 DNA follows: TGTGCCAGCTCAGTCACAGGGCTCTCTGGAAACACCATATATTTT.

In this sample, this clone turned up once. This chain joins TRBV6-5 and TRBJ2-7; 8 bases are shared with TRBD2. CDR3 length: 16 residues. The V segment lost 0 bases and the J segment 12 bases; nucleotides outside the gene matches: 16. Germline V gives CDR1 MNHEY, CDR2 SVGAGI. The CDR3 loop is CASSYSRLAGFGKWYF. DNA of the CDR3: TGTGCCAGCAGTTACTCGCGTCTAGCGGGTTTTGGAAAATGGTACTTC.

The V call is TRBV7-2, the J call TRBJ2-4, with 12 bases fitting TRBD1. CDR3 length: 15 residues. Germline V gene lookup returns CDR1 SGHTA and CDR2 FQGNSA. V trimming: 5 bases; J trimming: 8 bases; junction bases outside the gene matches: 7. The CDR3 region is CASSPGTGGEYIQYF. CDR3 bases: TGTGCCAGCAGCCCCGGGACAGGGGGCGAGTACATTCAGTACTTC.

The chain recombines TRBV7-2 with TRBJ2-5; 8 bases map to TRBD1. Germline CDR1 is SGHTA and CDR2 is FQGNSA. J gave up 4 bases and V 3 bases, and 4 bases lay outside the gene matches. There are 14 residues in the CDR3. The CDR3 loop is CASSFSRGRETQYF. For the CDR3, the DNA is TGTGCCAGCAGCTTCTCCAGGGGGCGAGAGACCCAGTACTTC.

This clone was recorded a few times. The gene calls are TRBV7-2 and TRBJ2-5; D possibly corresponds to TRBD2 (7 bases). Germline loops: CDR1 SGHTA, CDR2 FQGNSA. Trimming removed 1 base from V and 4 bases from J, with 10 bases in between. This CDR3 region has 14 residues. The CDR3 sequence is CASSLGGGVETQYF. The CDR3 DNA follows: TGTGCCAGCAGCTTAGGCGGGGGCGTAGAGACCCAGTACTTC.

CDR3 loop: CAWSTAASGPYEQYF. CDR3 DNA: TGTGCCTGGAGTACCGCGGCTAGCGGCCCCTACGAGCAGTACTTC. The gene calls are TRBV30 and TRBJ2-7, with 7 bases fitting TRBD2. Germline lookup yields CDR1 GTSNPN and CDR2 SVGIG (reference sequence). Trimming cost V 2 bases and J 2 bases; bases outside gene matches: 9. The CDR3 extends over 15 amino acids.

The genes are TRBV7-2 and TRBJ2-7; D is undetermined. The germline V and J ends were trimmed by 1 base and 5 bases, with 15 bases remaining between them. Germline CDR1 SGHTA, CDR2 FQGNSA. There are 15 residues in the CDR3. CDR3 DNA sequence: TGTGCCAGCAGCTTAGTCGCAGGCCTCGTCGACGAGCAGTACTTC. It specifies CASSLVAGLVDEQYF.